This note documents a single T cell receptor beta chain sequence. This entry belongs to a study of T cell changes during pregnancy in multiple sclerosis. This table comes from immunoSEQ multiplex PCR, and its TCRdb copy is limited to in-frame clones, with some not included. Of around 56,000 clones detected, 90% to 95% appear once; the ten largest clones hold less than 3.5%. V lost 2 bases to trimming and J lost 5 bases, with 10 bases between them. There are 14 residues in the CDR3. The V gene's germline CDR1 is SGHTA and CDR2 FQGNSA. The receptor was isolated from a female donor in good health, enrolled as a control in a pregnancy study. J is TRBJ1-5 and V is TRBV7-2; D is uncertain. The specimen was peripheral blood, collected in the third trimester of pregnancy. The CDR3 loop is CASSLSGLYQPQHF. CDR3 coding DNA: TGTGCCAGCAGCTTATCGGGGTTGTATCAGCCCCAGCATTTT.